This T cell receptor (beta chain) was captured by sequencing in a study of technical replicates of blood from several donors. The CDR3 is 13 residues long. V was pared by 6 bases and J by 5 bases, with 2 bases of the junction left unmatched. The germline V gene encodes CDR1 SGHNT and CDR2 YENEEA. Assay: immunoSEQ multiplex PCR; the TCRdb copy retains only in-frame clones and omits some. The sample records under 85,000 clones, roughly 91% being singletons. The specimen was T cells isolated from PBMCs. The sequence was obtained from a human donor in good health. This chain uses TRBV11-3 with TRBJ2-2; TRBD1 aligns across 8 bases. CDR3 sequence (DNA): TGTGCCAGCAGTTACAGGGGGACCGGGGAGCTGTTTTTT. Translated, it gives CASSYRGTGELFF.